The clone carrying this TCR beta chain was found a few times. Under the authors' procedure: Estimation of nucleated cell counts was performed using reference gene primer amplification. Clones were sequenced by immunoSEQ multiplex PCR, and TCRdb holds only the in-frame ones, with some missing. V and J calls and clone size come straight from that table; D and trimming were deduced from the DNA. Of more than 200,000 clones listed, roughly 86% are singletons. The data derive from a study of blood T cell repertoires in COVID-19. At the level of the study: From the United States, Italy and Spain came samples of acute and convalescent COVID-19. From T cells, B-cell-depleted T cells, or PBMCs came the material, which was cDNA or gDNA.

One Seattle source followed patients from active infection through their disease course. CDR3 length: 14 amino acids. With 2 bases removed from V and 10 bases from J, the gap between germline ends came to 17 bases. CDR1 and CDR2 from the germline V gene are MGHDK and SYGVNS. The TCR was taken from a woman in her sixties or seventies with COVID-19, enrolled during active disease. Input material: peripheral blood. The chain links TRBV25-1 to TRBJ1-1; D perhaps matches TRBD1 (5 bases). CDR3 sequence reads: CASSEAGVGRLAFF. Here the CDR3 DNA reads TGTGCCAGCAGTGAAGCGGGGGTGGGCCGGCTAGCTTTCTTT. Based on the CDR3 plus reference TRBV25-1 and TRBJ1-1, the full variable domain is EADIYQTPRYLVIGTGKKITLECSQTMGHDKMYWYQQDPGMELHLIHYSYGVNSTEKGDLSSESTVSRIRTEHFPLTLESARPSHTSQYLCASSEAGVGRLAFFGQGTRLTVV.